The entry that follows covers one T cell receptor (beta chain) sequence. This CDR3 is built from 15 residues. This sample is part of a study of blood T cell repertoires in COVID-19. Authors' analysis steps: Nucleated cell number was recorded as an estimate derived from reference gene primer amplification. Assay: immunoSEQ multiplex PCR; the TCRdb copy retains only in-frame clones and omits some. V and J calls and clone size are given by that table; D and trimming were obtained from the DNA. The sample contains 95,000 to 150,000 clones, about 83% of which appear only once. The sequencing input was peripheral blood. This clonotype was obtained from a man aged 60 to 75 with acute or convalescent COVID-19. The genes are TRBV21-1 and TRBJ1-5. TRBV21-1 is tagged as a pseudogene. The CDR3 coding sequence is TGTGCCAGCAGCAATGGGGCGGACGGGGGACAGCCCCAGCATTTT. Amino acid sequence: CASSNGADGGQPQHF.